This T cell receptor beta chain was observed in a study of blood T cell repertoires in COVID-19. Across the whole study: The United States, Italy and Spain supplied acute and convalescent COVID-19 samples. Sources were T cells, B-cell-depleted T cells, or PBMCs; the material itself was cDNA or gDNA.

Between the trimmed V and J ends, which lost 2 bases and 3 bases, there was a span of 8 bases. The CDR3 spans 14 residues. Germline values: CDR1 SNHLY, CDR2 FYNNEI. As handled by the study authors: Reference gene primer amplification yielded estimated nucleated cell counts. Clones were sequenced by immunoSEQ multiplex PCR, and TCRdb holds only the in-frame ones, with some missing. D and trimming come from the DNA, and the V and J calls and clone size come from that table. The sample consists of some 160,000 clones, around 86% of them appearing once. Sequencing used peripheral blood. The chain employs TRBV2 and TRBJ2-1; perhaps TRBD2 as D (6 bases). The receptor was isolated from a man between 65 and 79 years old who had recovered from COVID-19. Written as DNA, the CDR3 is TGTGCCAGCAGTGAACTTAGCGGCTACAATGAGCAGTTCTTC. Its translation: CASSELSGYNEQFF.